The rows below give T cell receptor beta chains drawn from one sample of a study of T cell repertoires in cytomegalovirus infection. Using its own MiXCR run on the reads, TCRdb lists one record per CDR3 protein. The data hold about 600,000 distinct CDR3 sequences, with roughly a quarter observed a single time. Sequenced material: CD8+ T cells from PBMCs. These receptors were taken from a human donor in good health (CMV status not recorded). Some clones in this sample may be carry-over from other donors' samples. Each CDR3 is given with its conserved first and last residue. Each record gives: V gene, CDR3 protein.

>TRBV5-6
CASSWGGAGANVLTF
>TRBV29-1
CSVDIGVLLTDTQYF
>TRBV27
CASGPVLGPRDEQFF
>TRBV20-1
CSARDLGQLQETQYF
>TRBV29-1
CSVLRQGSYEQYF
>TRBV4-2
CASSQEGRTVNEKLFF
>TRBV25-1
CASSTTGAEANVLTF
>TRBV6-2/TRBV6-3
CASSYDPGRIRGVNTEAFF
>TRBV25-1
CASSQPLLAGGQGDTQYF
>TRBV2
CASRRGTSGTDTQYF
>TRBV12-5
CASGLEPGESGANVLTF
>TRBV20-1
CSARDWAQETQYF
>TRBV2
CASSEERVPRAF
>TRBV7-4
CASSYSPRRSYGYTF
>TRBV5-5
CASSSQTGSSYNSPLHF
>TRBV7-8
CASAGGPTDTQYF
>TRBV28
CASRPPGANTGELFF
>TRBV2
CANSARGTTEAFF
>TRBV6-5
CATLDSYEQYF
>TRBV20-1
CSARVQNYGYTF
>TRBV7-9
CASSLIRESYNEQFF
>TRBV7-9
CASRESAGNTIYF
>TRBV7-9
CASSLVREGGTDTQYF
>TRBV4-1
CASSQELAGRVDTQYF
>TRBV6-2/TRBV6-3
CASSPRGGFGANVLTF
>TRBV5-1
CASSSLFGADTQYF
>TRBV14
CASRRTEGTYNEQFF
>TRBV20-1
CSARDLLAQETQYF
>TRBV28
CASSPILNNEQFF
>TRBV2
CANLSSRTDTQYF
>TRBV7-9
CASSLWAGGRQETQYF
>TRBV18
CASSHPQGGIYEQYF